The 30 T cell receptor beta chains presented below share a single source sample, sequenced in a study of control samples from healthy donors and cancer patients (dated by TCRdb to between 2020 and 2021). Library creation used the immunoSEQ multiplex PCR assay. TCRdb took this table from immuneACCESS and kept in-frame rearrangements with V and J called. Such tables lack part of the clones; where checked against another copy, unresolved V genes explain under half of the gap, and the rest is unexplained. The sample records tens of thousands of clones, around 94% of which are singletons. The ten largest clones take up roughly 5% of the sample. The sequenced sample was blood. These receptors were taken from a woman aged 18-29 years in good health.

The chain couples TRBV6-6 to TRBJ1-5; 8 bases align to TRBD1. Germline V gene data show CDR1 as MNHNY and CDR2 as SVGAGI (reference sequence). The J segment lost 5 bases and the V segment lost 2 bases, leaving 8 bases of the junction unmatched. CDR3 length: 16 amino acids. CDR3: CASSYTLTGDDQPQHF. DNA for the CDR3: TGTGCCAGCAGTTACACCCTGACAGGGGACGATCAGCCCCAGCATTTT.

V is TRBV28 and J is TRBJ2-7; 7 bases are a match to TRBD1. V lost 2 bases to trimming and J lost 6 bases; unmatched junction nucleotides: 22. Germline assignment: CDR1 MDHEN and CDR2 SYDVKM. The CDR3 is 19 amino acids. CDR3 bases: TGTGCCAGCAGTTTAAGGGTCGGCAGGGGGTCCGGGTTGCGTTCCGAGCAGTACTTC. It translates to CASSLRVGRGSGLRSEQYF. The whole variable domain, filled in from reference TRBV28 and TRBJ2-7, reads DVKVTQSSRYLVKRTGEKVFLECVQDMDHENMFWYRQDPGLGLRLIYFSYDVKMKEKGDIPEGYSVSREKKERFSLILESASTNQTSMYLCASSLRVGRGSGLRSEQYFGPGTRLTVT.

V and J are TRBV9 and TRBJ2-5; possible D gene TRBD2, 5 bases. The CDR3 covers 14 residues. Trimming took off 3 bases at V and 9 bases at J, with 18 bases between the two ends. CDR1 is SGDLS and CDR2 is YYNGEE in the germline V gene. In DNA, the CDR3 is TGTGCCAGCAGCGGGATAGCTCCCATGGAGGCCCAGTACTTC. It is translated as CASSGIAPMEAQYF. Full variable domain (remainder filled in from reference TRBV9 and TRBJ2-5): DSGVTQTPKHLITATGQRVTLRCSPRSGDLSVYWYQQSLDQGLQFLIQYYNGEERAKGNILERFSAQQFPDLHSELNLSSLELGDSALYFCASSGIAPMEAQYFGPGTRLLVL.

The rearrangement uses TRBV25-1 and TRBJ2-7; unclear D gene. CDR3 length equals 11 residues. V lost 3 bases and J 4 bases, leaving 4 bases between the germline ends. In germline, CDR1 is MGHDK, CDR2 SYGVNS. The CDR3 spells CASSDIYEQYF. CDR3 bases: TGTGCCAGCAGTGACATATACGAGCAGTACTTC.

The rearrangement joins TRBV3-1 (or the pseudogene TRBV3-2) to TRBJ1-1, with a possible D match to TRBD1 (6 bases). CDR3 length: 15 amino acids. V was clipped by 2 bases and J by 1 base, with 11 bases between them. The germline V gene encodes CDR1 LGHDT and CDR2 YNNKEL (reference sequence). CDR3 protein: CASSQRGHTNTEAFF. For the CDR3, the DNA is TGTGCCAGCAGCCAAAGGGGACATACGAACACTGAAGCTTTCTTT.

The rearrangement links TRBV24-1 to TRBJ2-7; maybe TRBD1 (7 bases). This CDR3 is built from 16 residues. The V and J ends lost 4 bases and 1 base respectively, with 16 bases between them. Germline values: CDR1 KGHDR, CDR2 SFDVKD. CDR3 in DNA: TGTGCCACCAGTGACCCAAGGGGGGACAGATCCTACGAGCAGTACTTC. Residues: CATSDPRGDRSYEQYF.

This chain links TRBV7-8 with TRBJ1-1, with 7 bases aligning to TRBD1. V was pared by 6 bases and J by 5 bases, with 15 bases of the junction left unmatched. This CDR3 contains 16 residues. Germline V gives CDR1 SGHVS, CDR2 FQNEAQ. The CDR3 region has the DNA TGTGCCAGCAGGCTTGCCGGGACAGCCTTAGGGACTGAAGCTTTCTTT. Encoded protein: CASRLAGTALGTEAFF.

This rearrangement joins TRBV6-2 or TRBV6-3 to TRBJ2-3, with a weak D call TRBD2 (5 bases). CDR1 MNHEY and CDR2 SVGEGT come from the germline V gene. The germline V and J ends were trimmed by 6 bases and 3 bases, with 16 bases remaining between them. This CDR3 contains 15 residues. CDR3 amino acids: CASSRTRQGTDTQYF. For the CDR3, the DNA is TGTGCCAGCAGCCGGACTCGACAAGGTACAGATACGCAGTATTTT.

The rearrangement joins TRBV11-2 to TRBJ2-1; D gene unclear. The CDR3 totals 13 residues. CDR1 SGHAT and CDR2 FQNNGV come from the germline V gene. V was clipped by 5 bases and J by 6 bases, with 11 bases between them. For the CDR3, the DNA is TGTGCCAGCAGCCGTACAGACTTCAATGAGCAGTTCTTC. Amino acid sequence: CASSRTDFNEQFF.

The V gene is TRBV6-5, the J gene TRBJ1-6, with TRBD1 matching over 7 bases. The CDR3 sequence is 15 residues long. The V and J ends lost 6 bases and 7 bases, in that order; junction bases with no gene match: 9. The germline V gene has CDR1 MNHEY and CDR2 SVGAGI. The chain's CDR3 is CASRKGRQGNSPLHF. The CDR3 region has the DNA TGTGCCAGCAGAAAGGGACGACAGGGAAATTCACCCCTCCACTTT.

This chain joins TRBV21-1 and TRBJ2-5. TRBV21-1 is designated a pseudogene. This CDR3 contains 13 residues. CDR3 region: CASSKGTLETQYF. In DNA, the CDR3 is TGTGCCAGCAGCAAAGGAACGTTAGAGACCCAGTACTTC.

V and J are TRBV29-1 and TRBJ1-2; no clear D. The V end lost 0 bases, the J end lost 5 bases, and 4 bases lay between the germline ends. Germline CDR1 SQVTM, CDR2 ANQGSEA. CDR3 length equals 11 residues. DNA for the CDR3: TGCAGCGTTGAAGATCTTTATGGCTACACCTTC. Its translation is CSVEDLYGYTF.

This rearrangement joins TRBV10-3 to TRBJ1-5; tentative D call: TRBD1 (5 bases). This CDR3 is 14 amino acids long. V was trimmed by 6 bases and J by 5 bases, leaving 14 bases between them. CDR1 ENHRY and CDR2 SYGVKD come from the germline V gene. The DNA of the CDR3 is TGTGCCATCAGCGGGGCCCCTTTCGATCAGCCCCAGCATTTT. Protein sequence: CAISGAPFDQPQHF.

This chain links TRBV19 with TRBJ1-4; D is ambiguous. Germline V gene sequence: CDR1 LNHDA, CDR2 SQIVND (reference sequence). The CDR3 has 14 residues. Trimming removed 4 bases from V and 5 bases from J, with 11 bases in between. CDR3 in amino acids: CASSTDLPNEKLFF. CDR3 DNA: TGTGCCAGTAGTACGGACCTCCCGAATGAAAAACTGTTTTTT.

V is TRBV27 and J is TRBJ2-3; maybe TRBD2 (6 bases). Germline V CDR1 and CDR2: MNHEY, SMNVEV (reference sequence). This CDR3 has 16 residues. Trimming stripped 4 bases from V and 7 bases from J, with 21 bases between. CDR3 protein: CASSSHLSLRGYTQYF. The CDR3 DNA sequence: TGTGCCAGCAGTTCCCACCTGTCTCTGCGGGGTTATACGCAGTATTTT.

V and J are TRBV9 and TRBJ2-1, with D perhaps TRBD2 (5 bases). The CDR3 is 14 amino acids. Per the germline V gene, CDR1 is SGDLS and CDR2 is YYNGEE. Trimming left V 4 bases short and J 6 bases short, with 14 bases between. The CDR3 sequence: CASSPEGSRNEQFF. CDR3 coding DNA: TGTGCCAGCAGCCCAGAGGGTAGTCGCAATGAGCAGTTCTTC.

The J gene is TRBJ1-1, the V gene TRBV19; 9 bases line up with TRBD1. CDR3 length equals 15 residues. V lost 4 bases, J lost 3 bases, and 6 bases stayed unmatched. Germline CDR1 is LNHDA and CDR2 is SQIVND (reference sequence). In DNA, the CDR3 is TGTGCCAGTAGTAATAAACAGGGGGCGTACACTGAAGCTTTCTTT. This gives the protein CASSNKQGAYTEAFF.

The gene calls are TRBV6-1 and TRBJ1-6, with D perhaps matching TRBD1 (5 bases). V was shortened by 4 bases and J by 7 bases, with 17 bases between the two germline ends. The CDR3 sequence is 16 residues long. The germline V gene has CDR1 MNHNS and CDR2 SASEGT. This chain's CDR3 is CASSGPTGTLNSPLHF. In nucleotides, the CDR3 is TGTGCCAGCAGTGGTCCAACCGGGACCTTAAATTCACCCCTCCACTTT.

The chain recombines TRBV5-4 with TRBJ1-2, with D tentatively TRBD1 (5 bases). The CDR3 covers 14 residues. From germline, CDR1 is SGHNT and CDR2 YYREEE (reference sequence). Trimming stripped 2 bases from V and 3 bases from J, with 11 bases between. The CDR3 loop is CASSLRGRDYGYTF. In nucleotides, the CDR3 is TGTGCCAGCAGCTTACGGGGGAGAGACTATGGCTACACCTTC.

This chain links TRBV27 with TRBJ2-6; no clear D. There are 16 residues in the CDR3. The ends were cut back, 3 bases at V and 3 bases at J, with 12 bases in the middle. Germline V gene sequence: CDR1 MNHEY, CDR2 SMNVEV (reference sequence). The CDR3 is CASSFYSSGGANVLTF. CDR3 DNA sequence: TGTGCCAGCAGTTTCTACAGTTCGGGTGGGGCCAACGTCCTGACTTTC.

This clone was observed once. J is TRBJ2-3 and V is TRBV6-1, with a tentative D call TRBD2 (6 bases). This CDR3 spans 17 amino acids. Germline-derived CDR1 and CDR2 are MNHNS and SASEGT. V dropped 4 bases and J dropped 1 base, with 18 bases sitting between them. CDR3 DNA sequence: TGTGCCAGCAGTGTATCTACGGGGGTGCAGGGCACAGATACGCAGTATTTT. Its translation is CASSVSTGVQGTDTQYF.

CDR3 protein: CASSLSSLAEAFF. CDR3 coding DNA: TGTGCCAGCAGCTTGTCTTCTCTCGCAGAAGCTTTCTTT. V usage is TRBV5-4 and J usage is TRBJ1-1; no clear D gene. Germline CDR1 and CDR2: SGHNT and YYREEE (reference sequence). The length of the CDR3 is 13 residues. The germline V and J ends were trimmed by 1 base and 8 bases, with 12 bases remaining between them.

CDR3 loop: CASSQDRGPQETQYF. CDR3 nucleotides: TGTGCCAGCAGCCAAGATAGGGGACCTCAAGAGACCCAGTACTTC. This rearrangement joins TRBV3-1 (or the pseudogene TRBV3-2) to TRBJ2-5, with D perhaps being TRBD1 or TRBD2 (5 bases each). This CDR3 is built from 15 residues. Trimming stripped 0 bases from V and 2 bases from J, with 10 bases between. Germline values: CDR1 LGHDT, CDR2 YNNKEL (reference sequence).

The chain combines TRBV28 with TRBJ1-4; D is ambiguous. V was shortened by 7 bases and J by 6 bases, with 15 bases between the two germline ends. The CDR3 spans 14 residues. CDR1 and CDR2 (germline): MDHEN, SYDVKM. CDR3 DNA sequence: TGTGCCAGCACTATAACTATCGCCGATGAAAAACTGTTTTTT. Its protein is CASTITIADEKLFF.

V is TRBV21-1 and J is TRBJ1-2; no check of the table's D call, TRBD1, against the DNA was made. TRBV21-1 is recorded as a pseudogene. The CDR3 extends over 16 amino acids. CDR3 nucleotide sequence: TGTGCCAGCGGAGGACAGGGAGGAAGGCCGGGCTATGGCTACACCTTC. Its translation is CASGGQGGRPGYGYTF.

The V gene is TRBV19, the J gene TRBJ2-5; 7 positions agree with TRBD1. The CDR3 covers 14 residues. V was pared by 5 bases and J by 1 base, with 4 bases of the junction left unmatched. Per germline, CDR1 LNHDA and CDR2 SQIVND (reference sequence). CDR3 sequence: CASSEGTAQETQYF. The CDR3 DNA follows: TGTGCCAGTAGTGAAGGGACAGCCCAAGAGACCCAGTACTTC.

CDR3 loop: CASSLMGTSATYEQYF. CDR3 nucleotide sequence: TGTGCCAGCAGCTTAATGGGGACTAGCGCTACCTACGAGCAGTACTTC. The chain links TRBV7-3 to TRBJ2-7, with TRBD2 matching over 10 bases. Germline trimming cut 1 base from V and 2 bases from J; bases unmatched to any gene: 5. CDR1 is SGHTA and CDR2 is FQGTGA in the germline V gene. CDR3 length: 16 amino acids.

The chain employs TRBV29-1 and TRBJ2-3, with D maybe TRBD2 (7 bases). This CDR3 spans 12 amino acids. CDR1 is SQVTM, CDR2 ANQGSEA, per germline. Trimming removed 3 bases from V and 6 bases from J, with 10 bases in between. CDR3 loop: CSVDGGADTQYF. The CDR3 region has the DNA TGCAGCGTTGATGGGGGGGCCGATACGCAGTATTTT.

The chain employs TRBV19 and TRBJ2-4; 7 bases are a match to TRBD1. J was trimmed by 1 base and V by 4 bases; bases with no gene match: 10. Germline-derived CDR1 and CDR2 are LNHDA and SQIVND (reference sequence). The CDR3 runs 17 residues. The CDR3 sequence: CASSTSGGSVAKNIQYF. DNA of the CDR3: TGTGCCAGTAGTACCTCAGGGGGTAGTGTGGCCAAAAACATTCAGTACTTC.

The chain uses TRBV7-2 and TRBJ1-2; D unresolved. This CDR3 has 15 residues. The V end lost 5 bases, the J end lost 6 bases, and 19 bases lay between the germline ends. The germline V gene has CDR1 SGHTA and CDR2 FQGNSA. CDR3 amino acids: CASSGRVGADHGYTF. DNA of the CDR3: TGTGCCAGCAGCGGTAGGGTAGGAGCAGACCATGGCTACACCTTC.